This section outlines one T cell receptor beta chain sequence together with its context. The V gene end was trimmed by 4 bases and the J gene end by 0 bases; junction bases not matched to a gene: 9. CDR3 length equals 16 residues. In germline, CDR1 is SGHRS, CDR2 YFSETQ. Both subsets, CD45RA+ naive and CD45RA-negative memory, were split from the CD4+ cells. The data originate from a study of shared clonotypes between healthy human individuals. Sequenced by immunoSEQ multiplex PCR; TCRdb stores in-frame clones only, minus some. The sample has 1.4 million to 1.5 million clones, around 97% seen once; the top ten hold 1% to 1.5%.

Sequencing input: naive CD4+ T cells sorted from blood. Subset in this sample: CD45RA+ positively selected. The chain combines TRBV5-1 with TRBJ2-7, with 8 bases lining up with TRBD1. This sequence originates from a man aged 25-45 years in good health. CDR3 loop: CASSPRQGPSSYEQYF. The DNA for the CDR3 is TGCGCCAGCAGCCCTCGACAGGGGCCGAGCTCCTACGAGCAGTACTTC.